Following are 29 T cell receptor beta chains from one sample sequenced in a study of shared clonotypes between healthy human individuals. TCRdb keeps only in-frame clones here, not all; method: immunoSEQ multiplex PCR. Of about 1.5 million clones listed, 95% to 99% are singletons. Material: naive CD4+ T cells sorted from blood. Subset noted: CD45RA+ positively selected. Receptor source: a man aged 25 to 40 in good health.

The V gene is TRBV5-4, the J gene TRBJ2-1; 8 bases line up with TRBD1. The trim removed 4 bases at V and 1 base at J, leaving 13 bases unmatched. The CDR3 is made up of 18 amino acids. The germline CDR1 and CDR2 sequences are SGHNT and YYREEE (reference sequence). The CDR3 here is CASSVGPDRETSYNEQFF. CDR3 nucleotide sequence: TGTGCCAGCAGCGTTGGGCCGGACAGGGAGACTTCCTACAATGAGCAGTTCTTC.

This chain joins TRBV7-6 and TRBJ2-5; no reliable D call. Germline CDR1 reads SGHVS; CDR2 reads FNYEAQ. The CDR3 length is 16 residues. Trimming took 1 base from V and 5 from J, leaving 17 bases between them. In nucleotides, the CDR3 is TGTGCCAGCAGCTTAGAACAGACGATAGCCAGGGAGACCCAGTACTTC. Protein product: CASSLEQTIARETQYF.

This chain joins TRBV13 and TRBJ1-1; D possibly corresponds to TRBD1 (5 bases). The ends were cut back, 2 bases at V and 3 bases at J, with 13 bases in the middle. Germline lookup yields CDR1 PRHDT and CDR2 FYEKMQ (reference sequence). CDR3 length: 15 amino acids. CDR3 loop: CASSLRDQGYTEAFF. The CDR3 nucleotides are TGTGCCAGCAGCTTAAGGGACCAGGGCTACACTGAAGCTTTCTTT.

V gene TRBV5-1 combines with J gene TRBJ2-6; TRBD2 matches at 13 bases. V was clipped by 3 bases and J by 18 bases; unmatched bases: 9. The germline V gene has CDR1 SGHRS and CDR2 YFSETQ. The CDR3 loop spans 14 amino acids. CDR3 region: CASSSLGTSGVPTF. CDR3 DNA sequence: TGCGCCAGCAGCTCCCTGGGGACTAGCGGGGTACCGACTTTC.

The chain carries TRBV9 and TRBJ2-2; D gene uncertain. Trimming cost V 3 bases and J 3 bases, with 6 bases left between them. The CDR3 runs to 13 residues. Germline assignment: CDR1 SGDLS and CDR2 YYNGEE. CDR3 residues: CASSATHTGELFF. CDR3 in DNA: TGTGCCAGCAGCGCCACCCACACCGGGGAGCTGTTTTTT.

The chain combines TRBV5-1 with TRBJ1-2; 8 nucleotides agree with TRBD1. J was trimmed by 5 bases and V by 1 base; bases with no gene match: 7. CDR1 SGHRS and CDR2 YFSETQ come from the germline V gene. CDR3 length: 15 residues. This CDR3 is CASSLISGGAYGYTF. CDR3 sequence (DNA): TGCGCCAGCAGCTTGATCTCAGGGGGCGCTTATGGCTACACCTTC.

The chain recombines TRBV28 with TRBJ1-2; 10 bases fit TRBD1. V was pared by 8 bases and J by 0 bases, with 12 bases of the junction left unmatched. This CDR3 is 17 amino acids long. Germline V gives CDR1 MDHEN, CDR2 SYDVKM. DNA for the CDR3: TGTGCCAGCCTCACGGGGACAGGGGATGACTCTAACTATGGCTACACCTTC. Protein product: CASLTGTGDDSNYGYTF.

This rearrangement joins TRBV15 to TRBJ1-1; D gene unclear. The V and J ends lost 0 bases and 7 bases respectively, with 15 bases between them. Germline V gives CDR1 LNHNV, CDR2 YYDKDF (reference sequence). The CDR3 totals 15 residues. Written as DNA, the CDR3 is TGTGCCACCAGCAGAGATAAAAGGGTGGCTGGTGAAGCTTTCTTT. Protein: CATSRDKRVAGEAFF.

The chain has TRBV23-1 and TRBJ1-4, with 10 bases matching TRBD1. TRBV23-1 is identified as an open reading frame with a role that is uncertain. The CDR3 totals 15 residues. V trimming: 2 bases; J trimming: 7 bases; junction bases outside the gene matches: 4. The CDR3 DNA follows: TGCGCCAGCAGTCAAACCGACAGGGGGCGTGAAAAACTGTTTTTT. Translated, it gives CASSQTDRGREKLFF.

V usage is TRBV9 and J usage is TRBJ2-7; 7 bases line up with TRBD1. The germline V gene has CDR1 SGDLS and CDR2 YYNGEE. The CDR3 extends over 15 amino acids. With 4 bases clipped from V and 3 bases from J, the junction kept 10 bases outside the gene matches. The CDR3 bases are TGTGCCAGCAGCATAGGGGGCACTGGATTCTACGAGCAGTACTTC. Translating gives CASSIGGTGFYEQYF.

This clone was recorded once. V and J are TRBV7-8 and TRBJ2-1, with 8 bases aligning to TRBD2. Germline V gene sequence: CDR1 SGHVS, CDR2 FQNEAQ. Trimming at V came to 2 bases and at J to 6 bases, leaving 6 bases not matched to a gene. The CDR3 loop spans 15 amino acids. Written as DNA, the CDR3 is TGTGCCAGCAGCTTATTTACGGGAGGGACCAATGAGCAGTTCTTC. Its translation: CASSLFTGGTNEQFF.

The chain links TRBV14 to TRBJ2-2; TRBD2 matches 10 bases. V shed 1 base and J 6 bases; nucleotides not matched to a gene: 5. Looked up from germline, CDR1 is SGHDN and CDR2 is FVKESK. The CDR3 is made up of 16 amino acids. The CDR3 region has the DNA TGTGCCAGCAGCCAAGTCCCTAGCGGGAGTCCCGGGGAGCTGTTTTTT. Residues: CASSQVPSGSPGELFF.

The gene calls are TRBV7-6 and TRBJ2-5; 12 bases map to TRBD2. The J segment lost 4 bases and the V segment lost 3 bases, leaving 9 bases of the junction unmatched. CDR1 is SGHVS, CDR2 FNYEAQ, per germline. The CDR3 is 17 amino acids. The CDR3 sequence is CASSLASGRARGETQYF. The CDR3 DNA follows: TGTGCCAGCAGCTTGGCTAGCGGGAGGGCCAGGGGAGAGACCCAGTACTTC.

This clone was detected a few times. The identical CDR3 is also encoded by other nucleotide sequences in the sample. The CDR3 DNA reads as TGTGCCAGCTCGCCGACAGCAACTAATGAAAAACTGTTTTTT. This translates into CASSPTATNEKLFF. The V call is TRBV18, the J call TRBJ1-4; TRBD1 is a possible D gene (5 bases). V lost 6 bases to trimming and J lost 0 bases, with 8 bases between them. The germline V gene encodes CDR1 KGHSH and CDR2 LQKENI. The CDR3 spans 14 residues.

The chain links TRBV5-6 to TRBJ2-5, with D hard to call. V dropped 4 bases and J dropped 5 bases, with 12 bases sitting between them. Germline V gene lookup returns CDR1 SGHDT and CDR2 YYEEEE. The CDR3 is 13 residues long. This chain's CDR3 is CASSPGFVETQYF. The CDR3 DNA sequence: TGTGCCAGCAGCCCCGGTTTTGTCGAGACCCAGTACTTC.

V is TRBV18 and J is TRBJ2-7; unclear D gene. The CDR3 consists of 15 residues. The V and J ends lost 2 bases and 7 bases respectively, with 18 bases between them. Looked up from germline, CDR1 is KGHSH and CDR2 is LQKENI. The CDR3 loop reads CASSPGATSLREQYF. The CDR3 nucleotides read TGTGCCAGCTCACCAGGCGCTACCTCCCTACGGGAGCAGTACTTC. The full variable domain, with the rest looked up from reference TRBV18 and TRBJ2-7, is NAGVMQNPRHLVRRRGQEARLRCSPMKGHSHVYWYRQLPEEGLKFMVYLQKENIIDESGMPKERFSAEFPKEGPSILRIQQVVRGDSAAYFCASSPGATSLREQYFGPGTRLTVT.

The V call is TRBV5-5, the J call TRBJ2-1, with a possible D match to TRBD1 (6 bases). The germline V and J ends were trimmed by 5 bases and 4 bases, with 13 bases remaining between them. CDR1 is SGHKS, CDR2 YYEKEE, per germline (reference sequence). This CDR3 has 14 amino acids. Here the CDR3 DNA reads TGTGCCAGCAGACCTGACAGGAGATACAATGAGCAGTTCTTC. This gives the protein CASRPDRRYNEQFF.

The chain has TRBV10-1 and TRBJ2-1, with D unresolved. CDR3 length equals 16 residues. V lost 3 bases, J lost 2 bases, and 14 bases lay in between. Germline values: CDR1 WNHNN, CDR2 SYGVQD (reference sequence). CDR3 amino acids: CASSEEPIGPYNEQFF. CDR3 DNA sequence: TGCGCCAGCAGTGAAGAACCGATAGGACCCTACAATGAGCAGTTCTTC.

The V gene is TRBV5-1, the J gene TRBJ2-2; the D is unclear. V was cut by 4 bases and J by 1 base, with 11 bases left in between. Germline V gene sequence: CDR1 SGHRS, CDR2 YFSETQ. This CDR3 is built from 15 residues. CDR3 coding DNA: TGCGCCAGCAGCGACCCTCGGATGAACACCGGGGAGCTGTTTTTT. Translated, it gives CASSDPRMNTGELFF. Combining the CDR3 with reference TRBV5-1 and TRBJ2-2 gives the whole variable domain KAGVTQTPRYLIKTRGQQVTLSCSPISGHRSVSWYQQTPGQGLQFLFEYFSETQRNKGNFPGRFSGRQFSNSRSEMNVSTLELGDSALYLCASSDPRMNTGELFFGEGSRLTVL.

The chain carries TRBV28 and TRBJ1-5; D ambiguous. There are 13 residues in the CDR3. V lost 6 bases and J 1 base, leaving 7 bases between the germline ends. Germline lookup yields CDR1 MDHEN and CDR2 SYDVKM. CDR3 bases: TGTGCCAGCAGAGGGTCAAGCAATCAGCCCCAGCATTTT. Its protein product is CASRGSSNQPQHF.

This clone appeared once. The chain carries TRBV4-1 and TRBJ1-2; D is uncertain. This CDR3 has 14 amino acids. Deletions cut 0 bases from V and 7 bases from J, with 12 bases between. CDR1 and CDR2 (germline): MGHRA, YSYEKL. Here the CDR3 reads CASSQERQVRGYTF. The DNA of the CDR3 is TGCGCCAGCAGCCAAGAGCGGCAGGTGCGTGGCTACACCTTC.

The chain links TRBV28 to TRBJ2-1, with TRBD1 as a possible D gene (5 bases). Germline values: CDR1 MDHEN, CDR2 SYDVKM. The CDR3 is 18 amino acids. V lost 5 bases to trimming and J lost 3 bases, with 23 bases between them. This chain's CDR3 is CASSPHGGAENNYNEQFF. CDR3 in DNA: TGTGCCAGCAGTCCGCACGGTGGGGCGGAGAATAACTACAATGAGCAGTTCTTC.

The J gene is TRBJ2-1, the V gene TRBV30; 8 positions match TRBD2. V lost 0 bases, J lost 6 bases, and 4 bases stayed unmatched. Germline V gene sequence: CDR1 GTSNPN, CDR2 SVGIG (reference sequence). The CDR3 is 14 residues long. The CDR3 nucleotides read TGTGCCTGGAGTGTGGCGGGAGGACCCAATGAGCAGTTCTTC. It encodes CAWSVAGGPNEQFF.

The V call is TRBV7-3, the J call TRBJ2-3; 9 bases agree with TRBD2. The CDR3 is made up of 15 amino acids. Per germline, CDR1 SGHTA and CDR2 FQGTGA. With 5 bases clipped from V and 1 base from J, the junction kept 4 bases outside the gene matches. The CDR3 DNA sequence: TGTGCCAGCAGCCGGCGGACTAGCGGCACAGATACGCAGTATTTT. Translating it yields CASSRRTSGTDTQYF.

The CDR3 region has the DNA TGTGCCAGCAGTTACGACAGATACAATGAGCAGTTCTTC. Its translation is CASSYDRYNEQFF. The gene calls are TRBV6-5 and TRBJ2-1; D possibly corresponds to TRBD1 (5 bases). The CDR3 runs to 13 residues. V dropped 2 bases and J dropped 4 bases, with 6 bases sitting between them. Per germline, CDR1 MNHEY and CDR2 SVGAGI.

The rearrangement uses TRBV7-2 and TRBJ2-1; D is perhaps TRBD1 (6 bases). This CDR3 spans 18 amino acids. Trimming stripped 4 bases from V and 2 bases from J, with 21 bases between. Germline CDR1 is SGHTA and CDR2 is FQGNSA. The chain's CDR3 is CASSSPSKRGSPYNEQFF. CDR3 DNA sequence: TGTGCCAGCAGCTCACCGTCCAAAAGGGGGTCTCCCTACAATGAGCAGTTCTTC.

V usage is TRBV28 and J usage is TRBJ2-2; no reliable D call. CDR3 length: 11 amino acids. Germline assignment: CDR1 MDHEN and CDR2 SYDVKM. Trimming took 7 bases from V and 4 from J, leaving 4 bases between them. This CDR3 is CASISTGELFF. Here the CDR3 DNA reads TGTGCCAGCATCAGCACCGGGGAGCTGTTTTTT. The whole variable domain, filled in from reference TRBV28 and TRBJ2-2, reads DVKVTQSSRYLVKRTGEKVFLECVQDMDHENMFWYRQDPGLGLRLIYFSYDVKMKEKGDIPEGYSVSREKKERFSLILESASTNQTSMYLCASISTGELFFGEGSRLTVL.

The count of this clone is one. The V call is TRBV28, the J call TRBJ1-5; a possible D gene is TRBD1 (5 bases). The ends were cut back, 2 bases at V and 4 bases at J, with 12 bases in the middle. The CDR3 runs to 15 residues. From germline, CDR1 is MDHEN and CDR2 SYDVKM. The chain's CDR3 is CASSLRTRGNQPQHF. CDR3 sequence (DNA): TGTGCCAGCAGTTTACGCACCCGGGGGAATCAGCCCCAGCATTTT.

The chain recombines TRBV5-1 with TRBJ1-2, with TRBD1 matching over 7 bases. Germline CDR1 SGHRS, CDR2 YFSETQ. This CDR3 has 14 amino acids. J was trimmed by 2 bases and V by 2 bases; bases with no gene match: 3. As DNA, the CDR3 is TGCGCCAGCAGCTTCGGGGGACAGAACTATGGCTACACCTTC. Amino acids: CASSFGGQNYGYTF.